Each of the 7 T cell receptor beta chains below was sequenced from the same sample in a study of HIV-infected children after antiretroviral therapy interruption. Treatment noted: PENTA 11 planned treatment interruption arm or continuous ART arm. A 3' RACE protocol on RNA, with unique molecular identifiers, produced the TCR library. Via MiXCR, TCRdb re-called the 3' RACE reads, giving one row per CDR3 protein. The sample has approximately 96,000 distinct CDR3 sequences, under 8% seen once. The sequencing used CD45RA+ CD4+ T cells from PBMCs, pooled from several time points, collected from a donor given antiretroviral therapy, either interrupted or continuous. Subset described: naive CD4+ CD45RA+ CD45RO- T cells. The receptors originated from a pool of human donors with HIV.

The gene calls are TRBV23-1 and TRBJ1-2; D remains ambiguous. TRBV23-1 is placed among ORFs of uncertain function. With 5 bases removed from V and 6 bases from J, the gap between germline ends came to 13 bases. CDR3 length: 13 amino acids. CDR3 in DNA: TGCGCCAGCAGTGACCCACGAAAGGATGGCTACACCTTC. Protein product: CASSDPRKDGYTF.

This clonotype was seen many times. V usage is TRBV29-1 and J usage is TRBJ2-2; perhaps TRBD1 as D (5 bases). The CDR3 contains 14 residues. V was pared by 7 bases and J by 1 base, with 13 bases between. Germline CDR1 reads SQVTM; CDR2 reads ANQGSEA. The CDR3 DNA follows: TGCAGCGCTGCCCGCAGGGTGAACACCGGGGAGCTGTTTTTT. As protein: CSAARRVNTGELFF.

The table lists this clonotype with many counts. The chain uses TRBV6-1 and TRBJ1-1; the D gene is possibly TRBD1 (6 bases). The CDR3 covers 13 residues. Germline-derived CDR1 and CDR2 are MNHNS and SASEGT. Trimming took off 5 bases at V and 3 bases at J, with 10 bases between the two ends. The CDR3 protein is CASSHYRDTEAFF. Written as DNA, the CDR3 is TGTGCCAGCAGTCATTACAGGGACACTGAAGCTTTCTTT.

This clonotype has just a few counts. The gene calls are TRBV5-1 and TRBJ2-5, with D possibly being TRBD2 (6 bases). The CDR3 loop spans 14 amino acids. Germline V gives CDR1 SGHRS, CDR2 YFSETQ. Trimming cost V 3 bases and J 2 bases, with 11 bases left between them. The CDR3 loop is CASSSTRRQETQYF. DNA for the CDR3: TGCGCCAGCAGCTCGACTAGAAGGCAAGAGACCCAGTACTTC.

This clonotype was picked up many times. This chain uses TRBV9 with TRBJ2-7; a possible D gene is TRBD1 (6 bases). V was clipped by 1 base and J by 3 bases, with 17 bases between them. There are 16 residues in the CDR3. Germline V lookup: CDR1 SGDLS, CDR2 YYNGEE. The CDR3 sequence: CASSVIGTTTIYEQYF. In DNA, the CDR3 is TGTGCCAGCAGCGTAATCGGGACAACTACTATCTACGAGCAGTACTTC.

The chain uses TRBV19 and TRBJ1-4; D is unclear. The CDR3 consists of 13 residues. V was cut by 9 bases and J by 6 bases, with 14 bases left in between. Germline values: CDR1 LNHDA, CDR2 SQIVND (reference sequence). CDR3: CASRERGDEKLFF. As DNA, the CDR3 is TGTGCCAGCCGGGAGCGAGGAGATGAAAAACTGTTTTTT.

This clonotype has at least ten counts. The chain is built from TRBV5-1 and TRBJ2-6, with D perhaps matching TRBD1 (6 bases). The germline gives CDR1 SGHRS, CDR2 YFSETQ. V shed 1 base and J shed 0 bases, with 11 bases lying between them. The CDR3 is made up of 17 amino acids. The CDR3 region has the DNA TGCGCCAGCAGCTTGACAGGGACCAGCTCTGGGGCCAACGTCCTGACTTTC. The encoded protein is CASSLTGTSSGANVLTF.